These 30 T cell receptor beta chains were all obtained from the same sample, sequenced in a study of identical twins. Using its own MiXCR run on the 5' RACE reads, TCRdb lists one record per CDR3 protein. There are around 250,000 distinct CDR3 sequences in the sample; about 7% occur only once, and approximately 3.6% lies in the top ten. A further study also used this sample, focusing on yellow fever vaccine responses in identical twins.

The material sequenced was memory (CD45RO+) T cells sorted from blood. The receptors derive from a woman between 18 and 29 years old in good health.

Many counts were recorded for this clonotype. The rearrangement uses TRBV20-1 and TRBJ1-1, with 8 positions matching TRBD1. CDR3 length equals 12 residues. The germline CDR1 and CDR2 sequences are DFQATT and SNEGSKA (reference sequence). V shed 2 bases, J shed 7 bases, and the junction held 3 bases outside the gene matches. The CDR3: CSARPGQGEAFF. In DNA form, the CDR3 reads TGCAGTGCTAGACCCGGACAGGGTGAAGCTTTCTTT.

This clonotype was recorded a few times. J is TRBJ1-1 and V is TRBV2, with no clear D. Trimming left V 4 bases short and J 1 base short, with 7 bases between. CDR1 and CDR2 from the germline V gene are SNHLY and FYNNEI. This CDR3 has 13 amino acids. The CDR3 loop reads CASSADSNTEAFF. CDR3 coding DNA: TGTGCCAGCAGTGCGGACTCGAACACTGAAGCTTTCTTT.

At least ten counts were recorded for this clonotype. The rearrangement joins TRBV5-1 to TRBJ2-1; a weak D match, TRBD2 (6 bases). The V gene lost 0 bases and the J gene lost 8 bases, with 18 bases spanning the gap. Germline V gene lookup returns CDR1 SGHRS and CDR2 YFSETQ. This CDR3 is built from 16 residues. The CDR3 spells CASSLGFVTRSYEQFF. The CDR3 DNA is TGCGCCAGCAGCTTGGGTTTCGTGACTAGGAGCTATGAGCAGTTCTTC. Looking up the rest from reference TRBV5-1 and TRBJ2-1 gives the full variable domain: KAGVTQTPRYLIKTRGQQVTLSCSPISGHRSVSWYQQTPGQGLQFLFEYFSETQRNKGNFPGRFSGRQFSNSRSEMNVSTLELGDSALYLCASSLGFVTRSYEQFFGPGTRLTVL.

The chain uses TRBV6-5 and TRBJ2-5; 8 bases align to TRBD2. V trimming: 2 bases; J trimming: 0 bases; junction bases outside the gene matches: 2. CDR1 is MNHEY, CDR2 SVGAGI, per germline. This CDR3 comprises 15 residues. The CDR3 DNA is TGTGCCAGCAGTTACGCGGGGGGACACCAAGAGACCCAGTACTTC. Its protein product is CASSYAGGHQETQYF.

The chain carries TRBV3-1 and TRBJ1-3; maybe TRBD1 (5 bases). The CDR3 is 16 amino acids. The germline gives CDR1 LGHDT, CDR2 YNNKEL (reference sequence). Between the trimmed V and J ends, which lost 1 base and 0 bases, there was a span of 10 bases. CDR3 DNA: TGTGCCAGCAGCCAAGGTTTCGGGGCCTCTGGAAACACCATATATTTT. As protein: CASSQGFGASGNTIYF.

This clonotype has ten or more counts. The chain joins TRBV4-1 to TRBJ1-2; D remains ambiguous. Germline V gene lookup returns CDR1 MGHRA and CDR2 YSYEKL. V was trimmed by 0 bases and J by 0 bases, leaving 5 bases between them. This CDR3 is 14 amino acids long. This chain's CDR3 is CASSQDRTNYGYTF. The CDR3 bases are TGCGCCAGCAGCCAAGATAGGACTAACTATGGCTACACCTTC.

This clonotype was found many times. The chain is built from TRBV27 and TRBJ2-5; TRBD1 might be the D (5 bases). Germline V lookup: CDR1 MNHEY, CDR2 SMNVEV (reference sequence). The germline V and J ends were trimmed by 6 bases and 1 base, with 15 bases remaining between them. The CDR3 runs to 15 residues. CDR3 amino acids: CASSPWGSLQETQYF. The CDR3 bases are TGTGCCAGCAGCCCATGGGGCTCCCTCCAAGAGACCCAGTACTTC.

This clonotype was recorded many times. This chain uses TRBV5-1 with TRBJ2-7, with D possibly matching TRBD1 (6 bases). The CDR3 spans 18 residues. Germline assignment: CDR1 SGHRS and CDR2 YFSETQ. V gave up 2 bases and J gave up 4 bases, with 25 bases separating them. DNA of the CDR3: TGCGCCAGCAGCTTCGAAATGGTATGGGGGCGATCCCAGTACGAGCAGTACTTC. This gives the protein CASSFEMVWGRSQYEQYF.

This clonotype showed up many times. The CDR3 sequence is CASSRSQGNNSPLHF. As DNA, the CDR3 is TGCGCCAGCAGCCGGTCACAGGGAAATAATTCACCCCTCCACTTT. The genes are TRBV5-1 and TRBJ1-6, with a possible D match to TRBD1 (6 bases). CDR1 and CDR2 from the germline V gene are SGHRS and YFSETQ. CDR3 length: 15 amino acids. Trimming cost V 4 bases and J 5 bases, with 13 bases left between them.

The chain carries TRBV20-1 and TRBJ2-1; TRBD2 agrees at 15 bases. The ends lost 6 bases at V and 10 bases at J; junction bases unmatched: 16. This CDR3 region has 17 residues. The germline V gene has CDR1 DFQATT and CDR2 SNEGSKA (reference sequence). The CDR3 spells CSAWTSGRGTYSREQFF. The CDR3 bases are TGCAGTGCATGGACTAGCGGGAGGGGGACCTATAGTCGGGAGCAGTTCTTC.

At least ten counts were recorded for this clonotype. The chain carries TRBV7-8 and TRBJ2-1, with 11 bases that match TRBD2. Germline V gene lookup returns CDR1 SGHVS and CDR2 FQNEAQ. The CDR3 has 16 amino acids. V trimming: 5 bases; J trimming: 2 bases; junction bases outside the gene matches: 5. CDR3 loop: CASSISSGRTYNEQFF. CDR3 bases: TGTGCCAGCAGCATATCTAGCGGGAGGACCTACAATGAGCAGTTCTTC.

The genes are TRBV9 and TRBJ2-3; 9 bases are shared with TRBD1. The CDR3 is made up of 17 amino acids. CDR1 is SGDLS, CDR2 YYNGEE, per germline. Trimming at V came to 7 bases and at J to 5 bases, leaving 17 bases not matched to a gene. CDR3 sequence (DNA): TGTGCCAGCGGACGCACCTCCACGGGACAGGGATTAGATACGCAGTATTTT. It codes for CASGRTSTGQGLDTQYF.

This clonotype was seen ten or more times. The rearrangement joins TRBV7-2 to TRBJ1-1; D not resolved. The germline gives CDR1 SGHTA, CDR2 FQGNSA. There are 14 residues in the CDR3. The V end was cut by 3 bases, the J end by 0 bases, with 8 bases between. CDR3 in DNA: TGTGCCAGCAGCTTCAAACAGATGAACACTGAAGCTTTCTTT. This encodes CASSFKQMNTEAFF. The complete variable domain, with remaining parts taken from reference TRBV7-2 and TRBJ1-1, reads GAGVSQSPSNKVTEKGKDVELRCDPISGHTALYWYRQSLGQGLEFLIYFQGNSAPDKSGLPSDRFSAERTGGSVSTLTIQRTQQEDSAVYLCASSFKQMNTEAFFGQGTRLTVV.

This clonotype was found a few times. The CDR3 protein is CASSLSSAEQFF. CDR3 coding DNA: TGTGCCAGCAGCTTATCGTCTGCAGAGCAGTTCTTC. This rearrangement joins TRBV7-9 to TRBJ2-1; D ambiguous. From germline, CDR1 is SEHNR and CDR2 FQNEAQ (reference sequence). The length of the CDR3 is 12 residues. V lost 2 bases, J lost 10 bases, and 9 bases lay in between.

In its sample, this clonotype was seen many times. The V call is TRBV5-1, the J call TRBJ2-3; D possibly corresponds to TRBD2 (6 bases). Per the germline V gene, CDR1 is SGHRS and CDR2 is YFSETQ. The V and J ends lost 2 bases and 0 bases respectively, with 10 bases between them. There are 15 residues in the CDR3. CDR3: CASSFAGISTDTQYF. As DNA, the CDR3 is TGCGCCAGCAGCTTCGCGGGGATCAGCACAGATACGCAGTATTTT.

CDR3 amino acids: CSARNSKSTQETQYF. The DNA for the CDR3 is TGCAGTGCTAGAAACTCCAAGAGTACCCAAGAGACCCAGTACTTC. This chain joins TRBV20-1 and TRBJ2-5; no clear D. V lost 2 bases and J 1 base, leaving 14 bases between the germline ends. CDR1 DFQATT and CDR2 SNEGSKA come from the germline V gene (reference sequence). The length of the CDR3 is 15 residues.

Many counts were recorded for this clonotype. This chain uses TRBV6-1 with TRBJ1-6, with D maybe TRBD1 (6 bases). CDR3 length: 15 amino acids. The germline V gene has CDR1 MNHNS and CDR2 SASEGT. The germline V and J ends were trimmed by 7 bases and 8 bases, with 18 bases remaining between them. DNA for the CDR3: TGTGCCAGCACCGAGGGACATAGAGGGTATTCACCCCTCCACTTT. This translates into CASTEGHRGYSPLHF.

This clonotype was observed a few times. The V gene is TRBV7-2, the J gene TRBJ2-2; 8 bases align to TRBD2. The CDR3 extends over 17 amino acids. Germline loops: CDR1 SGHTA, CDR2 FQGNSA. The J segment lost 4 bases and the V segment lost 5 bases, leaving 12 bases of the junction unmatched. CDR3 loop: CASSPQLGREATGELFF. In DNA, the CDR3 is TGTGCCAGCAGCCCACAATTGGGGCGGGAGGCCACCGGGGAGCTGTTTTTT.

V is TRBV7-9 and J is TRBJ2-6; no clear D gene. V shed 5 bases and J shed 17 bases, with 13 bases lying between them. Germline V gene sequence: CDR1 SEHNR, CDR2 FQNEAQ (reference sequence). The CDR3 spans 11 residues. DNA for the CDR3: TGTGCCAGCAGCCTCGGGCCCTCTTTGACTTTC. Amino acids: CASSLGPSLTF.

This clonotype has a handful of counts. The chain uses TRBV2 and TRBJ2-6, with D possibly matching TRBD2 (5 bases). The V end lost 6 bases, the J end lost 4 bases, and 16 bases lay between the germline ends. The germline V gene has CDR1 SNHLY and CDR2 FYNNEI. The CDR3 is 16 amino acids. The DNA of the CDR3 is TGTGCCAGCAGCCCCTTCGGGGTAGGAGGGGCCAACGTCCTGACTTTC. Encoded protein: CASSPFGVGGANVLTF.

This clonotype was picked up many times. The chain recombines TRBV5-1 with TRBJ2-1, with D perhaps matching TRBD2 (6 bases). The CDR3 contains 15 residues. Per the germline V gene, CDR1 is SGHRS and CDR2 is YFSETQ. Between the trimmed V and J ends, which lost 0 bases and 2 bases, there was a span of 9 bases. This CDR3 reads CASSLGGETYNEQFF. The CDR3 DNA is TGCGCCAGCAGCTTGGGGGGGGAAACCTACAATGAGCAGTTCTTC. Using reference TRBV5-1 and TRBJ2-1 for the parts outside the CDR3, the full variable domain is KAGVTQTPRYLIKTRGQQVTLSCSPISGHRSVSWYQQTPGQGLQFLFEYFSETQRNKGNFPGRFSGRQFSNSRSEMNVSTLELGDSALYLCASSLGGETYNEQFFGPGTRLTVL.

CDR3 coding DNA: TGTGCCAGCAGCTTAGCGTCCTTGCCGGTAAACACTGAAGCTTTCTTT. Translating it yields CASSLASLPVNTEAFF. The V call is TRBV7-6, the J call TRBJ1-1; no definite D call. This CDR3 has 16 amino acids. The V end lost 0 bases, the J end lost 2 bases, and 13 bases lay between the germline ends. CDR1 and CDR2 from the germline V gene are SGHVS and FNYEAQ.

This clonotype has just a few counts. The V call is TRBV6-1, the J call TRBJ1-5; D unresolved. Per the germline V gene, CDR1 is MNHNS and CDR2 is SASEGT. This CDR3 is 12 amino acids long. The V end was cut by 3 bases, the J end by 6 bases, with 6 bases between. The CDR3 is CASSEGGQPQHF. Here the CDR3 DNA reads TGTGCCAGCAGTGAGGGAGGTCAGCCCCAGCATTTT.

There are a few counts of this clonotype. The chain uses TRBV19 and TRBJ2-1; 7 bases line up with TRBD1. Germline V CDR1 and CDR2: LNHDA, SQIVND (reference sequence). The length of the CDR3 is 17 residues. J was trimmed by 0 bases and V by 3 bases; bases with no gene match: 8. CDR3 residues: CASSINRGLRSYNEQFF. The CDR3, as DNA: TGTGCCAGTAGTATTAACAGGGGTCTACGCTCCTACAATGAGCAGTTCTTC.

This clonotype was recorded a few times. This sequence joins TRBV11-3 and TRBJ2-7; tentative D call: TRBD2 (5 bases). Trimming pared 5 bases from V and 3 bases from J, leaving 14 bases between. The V gene's germline CDR1 is SGHNT and CDR2 YENEEA. CDR3 length: 14 amino acids. This CDR3 is CASSQGSGYYEQYF. The DNA for the CDR3 is TGTGCCAGCAGCCAAGGGAGCGGATACTACGAGCAGTACTTC.

This rearrangement joins TRBV20-1 to TRBJ1-1; D ambiguous. Germline values: CDR1 DFQATT, CDR2 SNEGSKA (reference sequence). V was pared by 7 bases and J by 6 bases, with 15 bases between. CDR3 length equals 12 residues. This CDR3 is CSGAGAEAEAFF. For the CDR3, the DNA is TGCAGTGGAGCGGGCGCCGAGGCTGAAGCTTTCTTT.

This clonotype was observed a single time. The chain is built from TRBV7-2 and TRBJ2-5; TRBD2 matches 13 bases. The CDR3 runs 16 residues. Trimming cost V 5 bases and J 9 bases; bases outside gene matches: 12. CDR1 is SGHTA and CDR2 is FQGNSA in the germline V gene. CDR3 amino acids: CASSTISTSGGMSQYF. The CDR3 bases are TGTGCCAGCAGCACCATTTCGACTAGCGGGGGGATGTCCCAGTACTTC.

At least ten counts were recorded for this clonotype. The rearrangement links TRBV6-5 to TRBJ1-2; the D gene is possibly TRBD1 (5 bases). The CDR3 spans 15 residues. Per germline, CDR1 MNHEY and CDR2 SVGAGI. V was clipped by 3 bases and J by 7 bases, with 18 bases between them. CDR3 in DNA: TGTGCCAGCAGTTATGCCCAGGGTGGGGGAATTGGCTACACCTTC. Encoded protein: CASSYAQGGGIGYTF.

This clonotype was counted only a few times. The chain couples TRBV28 to TRBJ2-7, with 12 bases identical to TRBD2. After removal of 2 bases from V and 3 bases from J, the junction contained 8 bases not matched to a gene. Germline V gene data show CDR1 as MDHEN and CDR2 as SYDVKM. The CDR3 has 17 residues. The CDR3 coding sequence is TGTGCCAGCAGTTTACTCGGACTAGCGGGACGTCACTACGAGCAGTACTTC. Amino acids: CASSLLGLAGRHYEQYF.

This sequence joins TRBV2 and TRBJ1-3; D ambiguous. CDR1 and CDR2 from the germline V gene are SNHLY and FYNNEI. V lost 4 bases and J lost 6, with 4 bases in between. The CDR3 totals 11 residues. Here the CDR3 DNA reads TGTGCCAGCAGTGCCCCAAACACCATATATTTT. Translation: CASSAPNTIYF.